This T cell receptor (beta chain) originates from a study of T-cell reconstitution after alpha-beta-depleted transplantation in children listed by TCRdb under 2016. Broadly, across the study: The study quantitatively tracked T-cell immune reconstitution after TCRalphabeta/CD19-depleted allogeneic hematopoietic cell transplantation in children using TCR repertoire profiling. What the work shows at the level of the full study, not this receptor alone: Hyperexpanded clone frequencies declined over subsequent months; after one year, T-cell counts and TCRbeta diversity were mostly attributed to newly produced T cells. The apparently early alphabetaT-cell count recovery about two months after transplant was reportedly dependent on only several hundred rapidly expanded clones derived from non-depleted graft cells. In some patients, the high TCRbeta diversity seen at day 60 was put down to recipient T cells and intrathymic progenitors that had survived conditioning.

There are a few counts of this clonotype. The antigen this receptor binds is unknown. No clone much larger than this one lies a single base away; base qualities are absent. Inclusive of the bounding cysteine and phenylalanine, the CDR3 is 13 residues long. The read is trimmed to its CDR3 DNA, 39 bases read in frame from base 1. Based on the germline V gene, the CDR1 and CDR2 sequences are SGHRS and YFSETQ. V is trimmed back by 0 bases and J by 11 bases, and the junction contains 4 bases that no gene match accounts for. Library generation was performed with PCR. For sequencing, an Illumina HiSeq 2500 was employed. To normalize quantification of the TCRbeta repertoire, the TCR libraries were built with molecular barcoding that relied on unique molecular identifiers. The public reads were reanalyzed by TCRdb: fastp trimming at Q25, MiXCR alignment, in-frame beta chains only. Merged by CDR3 protein, the rows form single entries marked with the most common genes and DNA. A total of some 120,000 distinct CDR3 sequences appear in this sample, around 9.8% of them only once. The ten most abundant clones make up approximately 25% of the sample.

The label giving this sample's treatment or condition can be read as: allogeneic hematopoietic cell transplantation with graft depleted of TCRalphabeta T cells and CD19 B cells. The children who served as transplant recipients had been given grafts of TCRalphabeta/CD19-depleted allogeneic hematopoietic cells. The sequencing used PBMCs, mostly from graft donor cells, collected 180 days after TCRalphabeta/CD19-depleted stem cell transplant. The receptor was isolated from a girl in the first two years of life who had a stem cell transplant for combined immunodeficiency, so the T cells may come from the graft donor. The chain joins TRBV5-1 to TRBJ1-1, with 10 junctional bases fitting TRBD1. In nucleotides, the sequence is TGCGCCAGCAGCTTGGGACAGGGGGCTGGGGCTTTCTTT. Translated, this gives CASSLGQGAGAFF.